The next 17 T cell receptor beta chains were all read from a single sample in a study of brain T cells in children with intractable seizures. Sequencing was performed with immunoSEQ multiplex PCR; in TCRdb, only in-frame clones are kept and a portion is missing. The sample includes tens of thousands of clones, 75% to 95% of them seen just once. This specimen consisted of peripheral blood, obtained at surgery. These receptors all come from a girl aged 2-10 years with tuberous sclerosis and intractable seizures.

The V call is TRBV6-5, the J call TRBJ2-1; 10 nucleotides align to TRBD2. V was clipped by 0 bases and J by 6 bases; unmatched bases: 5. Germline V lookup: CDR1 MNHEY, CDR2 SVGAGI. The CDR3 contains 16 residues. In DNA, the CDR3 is TGTGCCAGCAGTTACTCGATACTAGCGGGGACCAATGAGCAGTTCTTC. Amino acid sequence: CASSYSILAGTNEQFF.

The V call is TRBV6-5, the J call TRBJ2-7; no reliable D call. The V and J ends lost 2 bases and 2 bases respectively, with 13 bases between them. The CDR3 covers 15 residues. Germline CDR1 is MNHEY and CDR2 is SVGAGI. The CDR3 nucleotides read TGTGCCAGCAGTTACGGCTGGGGATCTACCTACGAGCAGTACTTC. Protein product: CASSYGWGSTYEQYF.

The CDR3 protein is CASSLEPNEKLFF. The CDR3 nucleotides read TGCGCCAGCAGCTTGGAACCGAATGAAAAACTGTTTTTT. The chain is built from TRBV5-1 and TRBJ1-4; D remains unclear. Germline V gives CDR1 SGHRS, CDR2 YFSETQ. The V and J ends lost 0 bases and 5 bases respectively, with 5 bases between them. The CDR3 is made up of 13 amino acids.

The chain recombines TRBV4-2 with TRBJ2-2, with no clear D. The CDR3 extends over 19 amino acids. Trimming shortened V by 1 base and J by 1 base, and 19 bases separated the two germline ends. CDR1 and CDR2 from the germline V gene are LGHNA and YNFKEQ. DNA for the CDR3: TGTGCCAGCAGCCAAGTATCACTCGGCCTCGACTGGAACACCGGGGAGCTGTTTTTT. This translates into CASSQVSLGLDWNTGELFF.

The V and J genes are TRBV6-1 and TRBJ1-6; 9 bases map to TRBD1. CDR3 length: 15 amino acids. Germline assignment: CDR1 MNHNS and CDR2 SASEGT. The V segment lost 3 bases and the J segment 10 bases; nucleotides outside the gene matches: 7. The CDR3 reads CASSESRDRVSPLHF. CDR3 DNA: TGTGCCAGCAGTGAGAGCCGGGACAGGGTATCACCCCTCCACTTT.

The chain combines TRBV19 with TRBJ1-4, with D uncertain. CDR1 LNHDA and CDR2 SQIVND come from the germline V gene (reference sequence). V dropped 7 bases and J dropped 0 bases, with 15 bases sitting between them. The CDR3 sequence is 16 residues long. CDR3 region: CASNSGRLATNEKLFF. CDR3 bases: TGTGCCAGTAATAGCGGCAGGCTAGCAACTAATGAAAAACTGTTTTTT.

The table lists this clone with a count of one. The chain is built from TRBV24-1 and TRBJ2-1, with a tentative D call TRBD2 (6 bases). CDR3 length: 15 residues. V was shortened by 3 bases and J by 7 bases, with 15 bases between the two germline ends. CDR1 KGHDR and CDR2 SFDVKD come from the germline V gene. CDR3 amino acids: CATSDAPQGGNEQFF. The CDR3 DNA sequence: TGTGCCACCAGTGATGCCCCGCAGGGAGGAAATGAGCAGTTCTTC.

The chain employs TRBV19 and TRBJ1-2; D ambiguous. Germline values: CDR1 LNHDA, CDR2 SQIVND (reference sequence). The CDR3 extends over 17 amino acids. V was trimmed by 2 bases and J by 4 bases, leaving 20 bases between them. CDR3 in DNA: TGTGCCAGTAGTATATCCCTTACCTCAAAAAGATTCTATGGCTACACCTTC. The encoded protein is CASSISLTSKRFYGYTF. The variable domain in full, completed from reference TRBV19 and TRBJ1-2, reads DGGITQSPKYLFRKEGQNVTLSCEQNLNHDAMYWYRQDPGQGLRLIYYSQIVNDFQKGDIAEGYSVSREKKESFPLTVTSAQKNPTAFYLCASSISLTSKRFYGYTFGSGTRLTVV.

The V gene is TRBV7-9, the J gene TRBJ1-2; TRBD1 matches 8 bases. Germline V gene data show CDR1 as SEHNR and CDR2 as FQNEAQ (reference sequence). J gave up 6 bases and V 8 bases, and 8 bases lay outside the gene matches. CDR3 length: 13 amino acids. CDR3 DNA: TGTGCCAGCCGGGCAGGGGGCTTAGATGGCTACACCTTC. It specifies CASRAGGLDGYTF.

The CDR3 coding sequence is TGCGCCAGCAGTCAAAGGGACAGGGGGGTACGGTCGTGTGACACCGGGGAGCTGTTTTTT. Encoded protein: CASSQRDRGVRSCDTGELFF. The chain links TRBV23-1 to TRBJ2-2; 11 bases agree with TRBD1. TRBV23-1 belongs to the ORF category, with a function that is uncertain. V lost 2 bases and J lost 3; bases outside the gene matches: 14. This CDR3 is 20 amino acids long.

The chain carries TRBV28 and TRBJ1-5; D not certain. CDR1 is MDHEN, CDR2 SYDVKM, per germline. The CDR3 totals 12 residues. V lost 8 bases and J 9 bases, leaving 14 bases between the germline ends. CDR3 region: CASGTPTGPQHF. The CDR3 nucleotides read TGTGCCAGCGGCACCCCGACTGGGCCCCAGCATTTT.

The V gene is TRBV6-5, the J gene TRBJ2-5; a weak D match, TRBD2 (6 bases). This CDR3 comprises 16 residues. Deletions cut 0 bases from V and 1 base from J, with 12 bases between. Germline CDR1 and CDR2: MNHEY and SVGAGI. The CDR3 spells CASSYSGGAGQETQYF. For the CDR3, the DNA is TGTGCCAGCAGTTACTCGGGAGGAGCGGGCCAAGAGACCCAGTACTTC.

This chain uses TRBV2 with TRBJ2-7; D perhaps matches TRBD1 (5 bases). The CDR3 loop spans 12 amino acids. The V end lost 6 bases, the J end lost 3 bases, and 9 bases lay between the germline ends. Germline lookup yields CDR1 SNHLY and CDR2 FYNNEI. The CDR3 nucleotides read TGTGCCAGCAGCGAGACAGACTACGAGCAGTACTTC. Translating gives CASSETDYEQYF. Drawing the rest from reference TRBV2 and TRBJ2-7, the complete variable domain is EPEVTQTPSHQVTQMGQEVILRCVPISNHLYFYWYRQILGQKVEFLVSFYNNEISEKSEIFDDQFSVERPDGSNFTLKIRSTKLEDSAMYFCASSETDYEQYFGPGTRLTVT.

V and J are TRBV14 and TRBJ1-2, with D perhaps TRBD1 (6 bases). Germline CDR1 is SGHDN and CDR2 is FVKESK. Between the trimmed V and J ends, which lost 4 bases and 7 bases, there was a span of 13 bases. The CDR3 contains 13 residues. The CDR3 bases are TGTGCCAGCAGCCTGCAGGGGACGGGTGGCTACACCTTC. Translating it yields CASSLQGTGGYTF.

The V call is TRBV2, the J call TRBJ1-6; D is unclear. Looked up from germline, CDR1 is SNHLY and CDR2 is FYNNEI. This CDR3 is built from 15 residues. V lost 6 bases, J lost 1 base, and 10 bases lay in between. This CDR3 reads CASSPSESYNSPLHF. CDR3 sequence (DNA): TGTGCCAGCAGCCCTAGCGAGTCCTATAATTCACCCCTCCACTTT.

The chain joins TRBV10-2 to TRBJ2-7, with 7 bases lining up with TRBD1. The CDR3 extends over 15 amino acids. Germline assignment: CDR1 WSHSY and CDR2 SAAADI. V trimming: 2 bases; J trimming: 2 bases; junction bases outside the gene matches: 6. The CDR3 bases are TGCGCCAGCAGTGAGCCCGGACAGGCCGCCTACGAGCAGTACTTC. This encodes CASSEPGQAAYEQYF.

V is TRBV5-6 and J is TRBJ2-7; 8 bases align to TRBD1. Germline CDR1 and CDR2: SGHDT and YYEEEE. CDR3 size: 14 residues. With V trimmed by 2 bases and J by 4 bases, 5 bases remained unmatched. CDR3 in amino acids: CASSFDRGGYEQYV. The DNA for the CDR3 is TGTGCCAGCAGCTTCGACAGGGGAGGATACGAGCAGTACGTC.